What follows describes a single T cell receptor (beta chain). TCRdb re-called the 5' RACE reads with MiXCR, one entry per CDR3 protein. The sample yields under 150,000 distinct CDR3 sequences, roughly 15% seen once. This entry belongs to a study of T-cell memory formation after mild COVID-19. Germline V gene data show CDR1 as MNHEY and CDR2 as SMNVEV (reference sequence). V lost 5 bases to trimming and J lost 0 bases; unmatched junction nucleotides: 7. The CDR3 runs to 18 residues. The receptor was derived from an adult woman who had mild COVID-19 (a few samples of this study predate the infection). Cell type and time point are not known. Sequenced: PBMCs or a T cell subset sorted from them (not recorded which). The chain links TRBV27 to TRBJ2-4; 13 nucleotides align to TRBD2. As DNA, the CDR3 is TGTGCCAGCAGTGTACGGACTAGCGGGGGCCTAGCCAAAAACATTCAGTACTTC. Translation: CASSVRTSGGLAKNIQYF.